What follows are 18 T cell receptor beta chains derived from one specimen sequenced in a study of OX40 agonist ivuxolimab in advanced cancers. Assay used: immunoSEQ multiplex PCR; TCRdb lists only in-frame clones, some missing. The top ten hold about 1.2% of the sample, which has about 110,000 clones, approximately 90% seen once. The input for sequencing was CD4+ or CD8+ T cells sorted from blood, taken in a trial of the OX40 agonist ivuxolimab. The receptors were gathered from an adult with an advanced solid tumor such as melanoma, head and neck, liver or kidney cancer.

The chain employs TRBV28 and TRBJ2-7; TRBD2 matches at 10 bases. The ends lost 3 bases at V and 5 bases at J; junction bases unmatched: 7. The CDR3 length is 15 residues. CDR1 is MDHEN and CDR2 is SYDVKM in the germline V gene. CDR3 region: CASSFGLAGDNEQYF. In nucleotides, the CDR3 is TGTGCCAGCAGTTTCGGGCTAGCGGGAGACAACGAGCAGTACTTC.

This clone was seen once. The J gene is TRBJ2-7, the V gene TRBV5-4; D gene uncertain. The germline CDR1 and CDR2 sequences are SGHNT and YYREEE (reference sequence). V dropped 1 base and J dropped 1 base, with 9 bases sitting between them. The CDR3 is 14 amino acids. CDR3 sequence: CASSLWVGSYEQYF. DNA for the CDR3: TGTGCCAGCAGCTTGTGGGTGGGATCCTACGAGCAGTACTTC. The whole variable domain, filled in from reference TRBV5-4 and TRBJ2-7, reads ETGVTQSPTHLIKTRGQQVTLRCSSQSGHNTVSWYQQALGQGPQFIFQYYREEENGRGNFPPRFSGLQFPNYSSELNVNALELDDSALYLCASSLWVGSYEQYFGPGTRLTVT.

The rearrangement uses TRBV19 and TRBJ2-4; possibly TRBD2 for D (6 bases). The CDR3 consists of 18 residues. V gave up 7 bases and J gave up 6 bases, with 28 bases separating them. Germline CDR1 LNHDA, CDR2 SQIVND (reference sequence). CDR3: CASTINRPGSPVGNIQYF. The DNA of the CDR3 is TGTGCCAGTACCATTAATCGGCCCGGGAGTCCCGTGGGAAACATTCAGTACTTC.

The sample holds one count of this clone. Here the CDR3 reads CASSTGTGQADTQYF. As DNA, the CDR3 is TGCGCCAGCAGCACCGGGACAGGGCAGGCAGATACGCAGTATTTT. V usage is TRBV5-1 and J usage is TRBJ2-3, with 9 bases lining up with TRBD1. Trimming cost V 4 bases and J 4 bases; bases outside gene matches: 7. This CDR3 contains 15 residues. Germline-derived CDR1 and CDR2 are SGHRS and YFSETQ.

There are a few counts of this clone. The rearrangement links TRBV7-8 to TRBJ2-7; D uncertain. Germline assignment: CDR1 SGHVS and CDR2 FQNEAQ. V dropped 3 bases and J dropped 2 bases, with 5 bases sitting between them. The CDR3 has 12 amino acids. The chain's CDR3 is CASSFGPYEQYF. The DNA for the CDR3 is TGTGCCAGCAGCTTTGGCCCCTACGAGCAGTACTTC.

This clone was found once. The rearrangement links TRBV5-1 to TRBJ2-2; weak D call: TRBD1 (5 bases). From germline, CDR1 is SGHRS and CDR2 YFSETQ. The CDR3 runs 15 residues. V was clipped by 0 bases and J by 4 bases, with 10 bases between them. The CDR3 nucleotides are TGCGCCAGCAGCTTGGATGGGGCTAGCACCGGGGAGCTGTTTTTT. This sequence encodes CASSLDGASTGELFF.

In nucleotides, the CDR3 is TGTGCCAGCAGCTTAATGTCGCAGGGGGCCACTTGGGAGCAGTACTTC. It translates to CASSLMSQGATWEQYF. The genes are TRBV7-2 and TRBJ2-7, with 8 positions matching TRBD1. J lost 7 bases, V lost 2 bases, and 13 bases had no gene match. Germline V lookup: CDR1 SGHTA, CDR2 FQGNSA. This CDR3 contains 16 residues.

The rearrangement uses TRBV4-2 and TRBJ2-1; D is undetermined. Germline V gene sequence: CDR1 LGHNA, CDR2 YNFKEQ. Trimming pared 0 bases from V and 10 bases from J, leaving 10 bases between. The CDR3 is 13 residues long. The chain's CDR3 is CASSQDRQREQFF. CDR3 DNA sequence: TGTGCCAGCAGCCAAGATCGGCAGAGGGAGCAGTTCTTC.

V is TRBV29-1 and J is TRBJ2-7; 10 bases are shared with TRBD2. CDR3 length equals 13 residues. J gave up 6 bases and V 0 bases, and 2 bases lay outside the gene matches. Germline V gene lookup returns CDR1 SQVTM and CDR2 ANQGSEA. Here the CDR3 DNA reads TGCAGCGTTGAAGATAGCGGGAGGTCCGAGCAGTACTTC. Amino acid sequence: CSVEDSGRSEQYF.

CDR3 protein: CASGSGTNTGELFF. Here the CDR3 DNA reads TGCGCCAGCGGTAGCGGAACGAACACCGGGGAGCTGTTTTTT. The chain is built from TRBV5-1 and TRBJ2-2, with a tentative D call TRBD2 (6 bases). The CDR3 has 14 amino acids. Germline V gene data show CDR1 as SGHRS and CDR2 as YFSETQ. Trimming took 7 bases from V and 0 from J, leaving 10 bases between them.

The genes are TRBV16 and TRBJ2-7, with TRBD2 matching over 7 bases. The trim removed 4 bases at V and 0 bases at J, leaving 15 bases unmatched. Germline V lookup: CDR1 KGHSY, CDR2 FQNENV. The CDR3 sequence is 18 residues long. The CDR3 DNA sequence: TGTGCCAGCAGCCGAACCTCTGGGGGGGGATCCGTCTCCTACGAGCAGTACTTC. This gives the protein CASSRTSGGGSVSYEQYF.

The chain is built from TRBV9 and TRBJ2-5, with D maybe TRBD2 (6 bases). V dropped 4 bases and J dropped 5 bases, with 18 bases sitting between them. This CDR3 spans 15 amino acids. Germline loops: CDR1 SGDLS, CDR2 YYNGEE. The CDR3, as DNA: TGTGCCAGCAGCAAAGACTCAGGGACTCGGGAGACCCAGTACTTC. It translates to CASSKDSGTRETQYF.

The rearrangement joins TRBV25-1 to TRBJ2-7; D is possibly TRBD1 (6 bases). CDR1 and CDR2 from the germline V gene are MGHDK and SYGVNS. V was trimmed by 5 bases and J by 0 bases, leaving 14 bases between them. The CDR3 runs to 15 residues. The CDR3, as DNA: TGTGCCAGCAGTCTTACAGGGTCGATCTCCTACGAGCAGTACTTC. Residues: CASSLTGSISYEQYF.

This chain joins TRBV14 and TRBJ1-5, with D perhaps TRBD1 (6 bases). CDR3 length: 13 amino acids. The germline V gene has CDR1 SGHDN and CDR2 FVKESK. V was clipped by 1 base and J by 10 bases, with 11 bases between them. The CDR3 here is CASSQGKGVPQHF. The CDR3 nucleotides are TGTGCCAGCAGCCAAGGGAAGGGGGTTCCCCAGCATTTT.

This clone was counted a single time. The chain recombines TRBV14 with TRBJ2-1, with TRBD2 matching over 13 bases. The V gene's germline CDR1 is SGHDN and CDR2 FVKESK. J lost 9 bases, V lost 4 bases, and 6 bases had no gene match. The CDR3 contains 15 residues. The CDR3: CASSLLAGGPPEQFF. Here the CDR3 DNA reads TGTGCCAGCAGCCTACTAGCGGGAGGGCCTCCTGAGCAGTTCTTC. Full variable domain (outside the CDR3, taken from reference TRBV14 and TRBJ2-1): EAGVTQFPSHSVIEKGQTVTLRCDPISGHDNLYWYRRVMGKEIKFLLHFVKESKQDESGMPNNRFLAERTGGTYSTLKVQPAELEDSGVYFCASSLLAGGPPEQFFGPGTRLTVL.

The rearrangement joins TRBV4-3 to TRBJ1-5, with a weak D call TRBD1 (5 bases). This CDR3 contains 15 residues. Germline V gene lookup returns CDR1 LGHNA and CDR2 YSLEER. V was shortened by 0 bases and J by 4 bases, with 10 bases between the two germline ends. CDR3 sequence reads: CASSQDRGENQPQHF. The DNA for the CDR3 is TGCGCCAGCAGCCAAGATCGGGGGGAGAATCAGCCCCAGCATTTT.

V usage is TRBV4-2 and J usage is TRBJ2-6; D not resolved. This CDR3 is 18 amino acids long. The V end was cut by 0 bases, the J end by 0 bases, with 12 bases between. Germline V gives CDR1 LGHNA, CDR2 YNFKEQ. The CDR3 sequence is CASSQDAVMSSGANVLTF. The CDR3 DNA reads TGTGCCAGCAGCCAAGATGCAGTCATGAGCTCTGGGGCCAACGTCCTGACTTTC.

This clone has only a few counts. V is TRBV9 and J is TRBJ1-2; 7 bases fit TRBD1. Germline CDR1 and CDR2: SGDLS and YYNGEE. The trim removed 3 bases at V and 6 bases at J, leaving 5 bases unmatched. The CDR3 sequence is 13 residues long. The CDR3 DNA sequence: TGTGCCAGCAGCGCCTACAGGGGTCATGGCTACACCTTC. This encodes CASSAYRGHGYTF.